This T cell receptor beta chain was sequenced in a study of blood T cell repertoires in COVID-19. Overall study: There were acute and convalescent COVID-19 samples, and they came from the United States, Italy and Spain. T cells, B-cell-depleted T cells, or PBMCs provided the cDNA or gDNA that served as material.

One Seattle source followed patients from active infection through their disease course. Source study methods: Reference gene primer amplification in the assay estimated nucleated cell counts. Sequenced by immunoSEQ multiplex PCR; TCRdb stores in-frame clones only, minus some. The V and J calls and clone size come from that table; D and trimming were worked out from the DNA. Among some 190,000 clones listed, roughly 80% were seen once. Trimming stripped 2 bases from V and 5 bases from J, with 13 bases between. The CDR3 covers 15 residues. CDR1 MGHRA and CDR2 YSYEKL come from the germline V gene. This clonotype originated in a woman in her thirties or forties with COVID-19, enrolled during active disease. The chain uses TRBV4-1 and TRBJ1-5; TRBD1 is a possible D gene (5 bases). Sequences were obtained from peripheral blood. CDR3 sequence (DNA): TGCGCCAGCAGCCAACGGGCAGGGATTGATCAGCCCCAGCATTTT. Amino acid sequence: CASSQRAGIDQPQHF.